Presented here are 19 T cell receptor beta chains from one specimen sequenced in a study of shared clonotypes between healthy human individuals. The assay was immunoSEQ multiplex PCR, and TCRdb's table has in-frame clones only and misses some. The profile covers a few hundred thousand clones, with about 96% appearing a single time and 0.32% taken by the ten largest. Sequenced sample: memory CD8+ T cells sorted from blood. Subset specified: CD45RO+ cells pooled with CCR7-negative TemRA cells. The origin of the receptors is a man aged 30-40 years in good health.

The V gene is TRBV19, the J gene TRBJ2-3; TRBD2 might be the D (5 bases). Germline CDR1 LNHDA, CDR2 SQIVND (reference sequence). CDR3 length: 15 residues. Trimming took 5 bases from V and 0 from J, leaving 12 bases between them. CDR3 protein: CASSGLFPSTDTQYF. CDR3 in DNA: TGTGCCAGTAGTGGACTTTTCCCTAGCACAGATACGCAGTATTTT.

The rearrangement uses TRBV10-2 and TRBJ2-2; perhaps TRBD1 as D (6 bases). In germline, CDR1 is WSHSY, CDR2 SAAADI. This CDR3 has 13 amino acids. V shed 6 bases and J shed 7 bases, with 12 bases lying between them. The CDR3: CASRYRVVGELFF. The CDR3 DNA reads TGCGCCAGCAGATACAGGGTGGTCGGGGAGCTGTTTTTT.

V is TRBV28 and J is TRBJ2-7; possible D gene TRBD2, 6 bases. Germline V gene lookup returns CDR1 MDHEN and CDR2 SYDVKM. With 2 bases removed from V and 4 bases from J, the gap between germline ends came to 9 bases. The CDR3 runs to 13 residues. The CDR3 region has the DNA TGTGCCAGCAGTTTAGCGGGAACATACGAGCAGTACTTC. Encoded protein: CASSLAGTYEQYF. Full variable domain (missing parts from reference TRBV28 and TRBJ2-7): DVKVTQSSRYLVKRTGEKVFLECVQDMDHENMFWYRQDPGLGLRLIYFSYDVKMKEKGDIPEGYSVSREKKERFSLILESASTNQTSMYLCASSLAGTYEQYFGPGTRLTVT.

V usage is TRBV5-4 and J usage is TRBJ1-5; 10 nucleotides match TRBD1. V shed 4 bases, J shed 8 bases, and the junction held 9 bases outside the gene matches. Germline CDR1 is SGHNT and CDR2 is YYREEE (reference sequence). The CDR3 is 15 residues long. CDR3 bases: TGTGCCAGCAGCCGGGACAGGGGATTTTTGGAGCCCCAGCATTTT. It is translated as CASSRDRGFLEPQHF.

The J gene is TRBJ1-1, the V gene TRBV13; no clear D gene. The CDR3 totals 14 residues. The V gene lost 5 bases and the J gene lost 2 bases, with 12 bases spanning the gap. Germline V gene lookup returns CDR1 PRHDT and CDR2 FYEKMQ (reference sequence). The CDR3 nucleotides read TGTGCCAGCAGCCAATGGGGTTCTAACACTGAAGCTTTCTTT. This translates into CASSQWGSNTEAFF.

This chain joins TRBV25-1 and TRBJ2-3; D unresolved. Trimming stripped 5 bases from V and 0 bases from J, with 9 bases between. Germline V gene data show CDR1 as MGHDK and CDR2 as SYGVNS. This CDR3 has 14 amino acids. The chain's CDR3 is CASSLGRSTDTQYF. The CDR3 nucleotides read TGTGCCAGCAGTCTCGGACGGAGCACAGATACGCAGTATTTT.

This chain uses TRBV7-2 with TRBJ2-7; 8 bases are shared with TRBD2. CDR1 and CDR2 (germline): SGHTA, FQGNSA. The CDR3 contains 15 residues. Trimming at V came to 4 bases and at J to 6 bases, leaving 11 bases not matched to a gene. The CDR3 here is CASSSSGSKLLEQYF. Here the CDR3 DNA reads TGTGCCAGCAGCTCCAGCGGGAGTAAACTACTCGAGCAGTACTTC. The complete variable domain, with remaining parts taken from reference TRBV7-2 and TRBJ2-7, reads GAGVSQSPSNKVTEKGKDVELRCDPISGHTALYWYRQSLGQGLEFLIYFQGNSAPDKSGLPSDRFSAERTGGSVSTLTIQRTQQEDSAVYLCASSSSGSKLLEQYFGPGTRLTVT.

On this clone itself: The sample has other DNA sequences that encode this CDR3 too. V is TRBV28 and J is TRBJ2-3; 11 bases are a match to TRBD2. J was trimmed by 3 bases and V by 5 bases; bases with no gene match: 1. The CDR3 runs to 14 residues. CDR1 MDHEN and CDR2 SYDVKM come from the germline V gene. The CDR3 coding sequence is TGTGCCAGCAGTCTAGCGGGAGGTACAGATACGCAGTATTTT. This sequence encodes CASSLAGGTDTQYF.

The chain recombines TRBV18 with TRBJ2-7, with TRBD2 matching 11 bases. V trimming: 3 bases; J trimming: 5 bases; junction bases outside the gene matches: 9. The length of the CDR3 is 16 residues. Per the germline V gene, CDR1 is KGHSH and CDR2 is LQKENI. The CDR3 DNA follows: TGTGCCAGCTCACCCCAGAGACTAGCGGGGATCAACGAGCAGTACTTC. This codes for CASSPQRLAGINEQYF.

This clone appeared once. V usage is TRBV7-2 and J usage is TRBJ1-2, with TRBD1 as a possible D gene (5 bases). Trimming shortened V by 1 base and J by 3 bases, and 12 bases separated the two germline ends. The CDR3 loop spans 15 amino acids. The V gene's germline CDR1 is SGHTA and CDR2 FQGNSA. The CDR3, as DNA: TGTGCCAGCAGCTTAGTAGTCCAGGGAGACTATGGCTACACCTTC. Translating gives CASSLVVQGDYGYTF.

This clone is a singleton in its sample. CDR3: CASSSLDYYNEQFF. CDR3 DNA: TGTGCCAGTAGTTCTCTGGACTACTACAATGAGCAGTTCTTC. The chain has TRBV19 and TRBJ2-1; D possibly corresponds to TRBD2 (6 bases). CDR3 length: 14 amino acids. V lost 5 bases, J lost 3 bases, and 11 bases lay in between. Germline V gives CDR1 LNHDA, CDR2 SQIVND (reference sequence). Drawing the rest from reference TRBV19 and TRBJ2-1, the complete variable domain is DGGITQSPKYLFRKEGQNVTLSCEQNLNHDAMYWYRQDPGQGLRLIYYSQIVNDFQKGDIAEGYSVSREKKESFPLTVTSAQKNPTAFYLCASSSLDYYNEQFFGPGTRLTVL.

A few counts support this clone. V is TRBV9 and J is TRBJ2-1; D gene unclear. This CDR3 has 10 amino acids. The germline gives CDR1 SGDLS, CDR2 YYNGEE. V lost 7 bases and J lost 8, with 7 bases in between. This chain's CDR3 is CASLGHEQFF. In DNA, the CDR3 is TGTGCCAGCCTTGGTCATGAGCAGTTCTTC.

This clone was seen only once. In the same sample, other DNA sequences code for this CDR3. V is TRBV18 and J is TRBJ2-1, with D perhaps TRBD2 (6 bases). Trimming stripped 3 bases from V and 1 base from J, with 7 bases between. Germline CDR1 is KGHSH and CDR2 is LQKENI. This CDR3 contains 14 residues. CDR3 region: CASSPGSSYNEQFF. CDR3 DNA sequence: TGTGCCAGCTCACCCGGGAGTTCCTACAATGAGCAGTTCTTC.

This chain connects TRBV5-1 to TRBJ2-7, with 9 nucleotides matching TRBD2. V gave up 4 bases and J gave up 1 base; unmatched junction bases: 9. This CDR3 spans 16 amino acids. Per germline, CDR1 SGHRS and CDR2 YFSETQ. The CDR3 nucleotides are TGCGCCAGCAGCATTTCCGCAGCGGGAGGATCCTACGAGCAGTACTTC. It yields the protein CASSISAAGGSYEQYF.

V is TRBV25-1 and J is TRBJ2-5, with 9 bases matching TRBD1. Germline V gene lookup returns CDR1 MGHDK and CDR2 SYGVNS. V trimming: 6 bases; J trimming: 2 bases; junction bases outside the gene matches: 7. CDR3 size: 15 residues. The CDR3 DNA reads as TGTGCCAGCAGCGTCGGGACAGGGAGGCAAGAGACCCAGTACTTC. This codes for CASSVGTGRQETQYF.

J is TRBJ2-3 and V is TRBV2; 10 positions agree with TRBD2. After removal of 4 bases from V and 2 bases from J, the junction contained 6 bases not matched to a gene. The germline V gene has CDR1 SNHLY and CDR2 FYNNEI. The CDR3 spans 16 residues. Written as DNA, the CDR3 is TGTGCCAGCAGTGTTATCGGGACTAGCGCCACAGATACGCAGTATTTT. Its translation is CASSVIGTSATDTQYF.

J is TRBJ1-2 and V is TRBV9; D is ambiguous. Germline-derived CDR1 and CDR2 are SGDLS and YYNGEE. Between the trimmed V and J ends, which lost 2 bases and 8 bases, there was a span of 16 bases. The CDR3 contains 14 residues. Written as DNA, the CDR3 is TGTGCCAGCAGCGTTGGTTTTGGACGTGGGGGCTACACCTTC. Its translation is CASSVGFGRGGYTF.

This clone was observed a single time. J is TRBJ2-3 and V is TRBV5-6; 7 positions match TRBD2. V shed 4 bases, J shed 2 bases, and the junction held 7 bases outside the gene matches. The CDR3 length is 15 residues. CDR1 SGHDT and CDR2 YYEEEE come from the germline V gene. CDR3 coding DNA: TGTGCCAGCAGCGACGCCACTAGCGTCACAGATACGCAGTATTTT. Translated: CASSDATSVTDTQYF.

Regarding this clone: Germline is not matched at one junction end, which may reflect a read error. The chain couples TRBV7-7 to TRBJ2-3; a weak D match, TRBD2 (5 bases). CDR3 length: 13 amino acids. From germline, CDR1 is SSHAT and CDR2 FNYEAQ (reference sequence). CDR3 amino acids: CASSSYEGDTQYF. The CDR3 DNA reads as TGTGCTAGCAGCTCTTACGAGGGAGATACGCAGTATTTT.